The clone carrying this T cell receptor (beta chain) came up once. Enrolment of Seattle patients took place during active infection, and they were followed longitudinally. The data were obtained in a study of blood T cell repertoires in COVID-19. The assay was immunoSEQ multiplex PCR, and TCRdb's table has in-frame clones only and misses some. The sample lists about 190,000 clones, more than 75% occurring once. This CDR3 spans 13 amino acids. V was cut by 5 bases and J by 4 bases, with 11 bases left in between. CDR1 is SGHNT and CDR2 is YENEEA in the germline V gene. The V call is TRBV11-3, the J call TRBJ2-5; D gene unclear. This clonotype was sampled from a woman aged 60 to 75 with COVID-19, enrolled during active disease. The sequenced sample was peripheral blood. CDR3 protein: CASSPHSAETQYF. Here the CDR3 DNA reads TGTGCCAGCAGCCCTCACAGTGCAGAGACCCAGTACTTC.